The 18 T cell receptor beta chains presented below share a single source sample, sequenced in a study of shared clonotypes between healthy human individuals. The table came from immunoSEQ multiplex PCR; TCRdb's copy has only in-frame clones and leaves some out. Counted here are some 2.1 million clones, around 93% occurring once; the ten biggest clones make up about 1.7%. In the naive CD8 group, cells lacked CD45RO and were positively selected for CCR7, so terminally differentiated effector memory CD45RA+ cells were left out. Input material: naive CD8+ T cells from PBMCs. These receptors all stem from a man in his late teens or twenties in good health. Some clones in this sample may be carry-over from other donors' samples.

The CDR3 coding sequence is TGTGCCAGCAGTCCCATCTCGGGCGGGACAGGGGATTTTAACTATGGCTACACCTTC. It specifies CASSPISGGTGDFNYGYTF. V and J are TRBV28 and TRBJ1-2; 10 bases map to TRBD1. V lost 5 bases to trimming and J lost 1 base; unmatched junction nucleotides: 16. The CDR3 is 19 amino acids. The V gene's germline CDR1 is MDHEN and CDR2 SYDVKM.

V is TRBV7-9 and J is TRBJ1-2; D is perhaps TRBD1 (5 bases). This CDR3 is built from 15 residues. The ends were cut back, 5 bases at V and 2 bases at J, with 15 bases in the middle. Germline CDR1 and CDR2: SEHNR and FQNEAQ (reference sequence). The CDR3 here is CASSPTPGGNYGYTF. DNA of the CDR3: TGTGCCAGCAGCCCGACACCGGGGGGGAACTATGGCTACACCTTC. Full variable domain (remainder filled in from reference TRBV7-9 and TRBJ1-2): DTGVSQNPRHKITKRGQNVTFRCDPISEHNRLYWYRQTLGQGPEFLTYFQNEAQLEKSRLLSDRFSAERPKGSFSTLEIQRTEQGDSAMYLCASSPTPGGNYGYTFGSGTRLTVV.

The chain links TRBV7-9 to TRBJ1-5; possible D gene TRBD1, 5 bases. Trimming left V 1 base short and J 7 bases short, with 11 bases between. The CDR3 sequence is 14 residues long. Germline-derived CDR1 and CDR2 are SEHNR and FQNEAQ (reference sequence). The CDR3 bases are TGTGCCAGCAGCTTAGTTGGGGGTGGGCAGCCCCAGCATTTT. This encodes CASSLVGGGQPQHF.

This chain joins TRBV6-1 and TRBJ1-1; D is perhaps TRBD1 (5 bases). The CDR3 has 14 amino acids. The germline V and J ends were trimmed by 8 bases and 1 base, with 14 bases remaining between them. Germline-derived CDR1 and CDR2 are MNHNS and SASEGT. The CDR3 loop is CASLPGTSNTEAFF. In DNA form, the CDR3 reads TGTGCCAGCCTACCTGGGACCTCGAACACTGAAGCTTTCTTT.

The V gene is TRBV7-2, the J gene TRBJ2-7; either TRBD1 or TRBD2 may supply D (6 bases each). V was clipped by 5 bases and J by 2 bases, with 19 bases between them. CDR1 and CDR2 (germline): SGHTA, FQGNSA. The CDR3 sequence is 16 residues long. The CDR3 DNA is TGTGCCAGCAGCCCTTTAGGGGGGACGTCTCCCTACGAGCAGTACTTC. Protein sequence: CASSPLGGTSPYEQYF.

This clone has only one observation. The V and J genes are TRBV14 and TRBJ2-7, with D perhaps matching TRBD1 (6 bases). The germline gives CDR1 SGHDN, CDR2 FVKESK. Trimming cost V 0 bases and J 3 bases, with 15 bases left between them. This CDR3 has 16 amino acids. CDR3 bases: TGTGCCAGCAGCCAAGATCCCGGGTGGGGGCACTACGAGCAGTACTTC. It is translated as CASSQDPGWGHYEQYF.

The V and J genes are TRBV5-6 and TRBJ1-2, with TRBD1 identical over 8 bases. Germline assignment: CDR1 SGHDT and CDR2 YYEEEE. The V gene end was trimmed by 1 base and the J gene end by 4 bases; junction bases not matched to a gene: 6. The CDR3 is 15 amino acids. CDR3 DNA: TGTGCCAGCAGCTTGTTGGCCAGGGGGCTCTATGGCTACACCTTC. Translated, it gives CASSLLARGLYGYTF.

The chain joins TRBV6-6 to TRBJ2-7, with TRBD1 identical over 7 bases. Germline CDR1 MNHNY, CDR2 SVGAGI (reference sequence). Trimming cost V 6 bases and J 3 bases; bases outside gene matches: 11. CDR3 size: 15 residues. As DNA, the CDR3 is TGTGCCAGCAGCCAACGACAGGGCGCCAACTACGAGCAGTACTTC. Translating it yields CASSQRQGANYEQYF.

The chain has TRBV28 and TRBJ2-1; 9 nucleotides line up with TRBD1. Trimming removed 4 bases from V and 8 bases from J; junction bases left unmatched: 9. Germline V CDR1 and CDR2: MDHEN, SYDVKM. The CDR3 loop spans 15 amino acids. The CDR3 DNA follows: TGTGCCAGCAGTTGGGGGGACAGGGAAGTGGATGAGCAGTTCTTC. Protein product: CASSWGDREVDEQFF.

The rearrangement uses TRBV6-1 and TRBJ1-1; unclear D gene. The CDR3 is 15 residues long. Trimming took off 6 bases at V and 0 bases at J, with 14 bases between the two ends. Per germline, CDR1 MNHNS and CDR2 SASEGT. CDR3 nucleotide sequence: TGTGCCAGCAGGGGGAGGGTCTTCCTGAACACTGAAGCTTTCTTT. It translates to CASRGRVFLNTEAFF.

This CDR3 is CASSYLPTGSQYF. CDR3 in DNA: TGTGCCAGCAGTTACCTGCCTACAGGGAGCCAGTACTTC. The chain uses TRBV6-5 and TRBJ2-5; the D gene is possibly TRBD1 (6 bases). Germline assignment: CDR1 MNHEY and CDR2 SVGAGI. The CDR3 has 13 amino acids. Trimming took off 2 bases at V and 10 bases at J, with 14 bases between the two ends.

The V call is TRBV6-6, the J call TRBJ2-7, with 9 nucleotides matching TRBD2. Germline V gives CDR1 MNHNY, CDR2 SVGAGI (reference sequence). This CDR3 comprises 13 residues. With 6 bases clipped from V and 4 bases from J, the junction kept 4 bases outside the gene matches. CDR3 sequence reads: CASSDAGGYEQYF. DNA for the CDR3: TGTGCCAGCAGCGATGCGGGGGGGTACGAGCAGTACTTC.

The chain is built from TRBV4-1 and TRBJ1-1, with D uncertain. Germline assignment: CDR1 MGHRA and CDR2 YSYEKL. The CDR3 extends over 15 amino acids. With 1 base removed from V and 0 bases from J, the gap between germline ends came to 9 bases. The chain's CDR3 is CASSQARVLNTEAFF. DNA for the CDR3: TGCGCCAGCAGCCAAGCGCGGGTTTTGAACACTGAAGCTTTCTTT.

About this clone: Other DNA sequences of this sample code for an identical CDR3. The rearrangement links TRBV19 to TRBJ1-1; 7 bases are shared with TRBD1. V shed 6 bases and J 1 base; nucleotides not matched to a gene: 2. This CDR3 spans 13 amino acids. Germline loops: CDR1 LNHDA, CDR2 SQIVND (reference sequence). CDR3 bases: TGTGCCAGTAGGGGGGACAGGAACACTGAAGCTTTCTTT. This translates into CASRGDRNTEAFF.

The chain uses TRBV9 and TRBJ2-7; TRBD2 might be the D (5 bases). The V gene lost 3 bases and the J gene lost 2 bases, with 15 bases spanning the gap. This CDR3 spans 15 amino acids. Germline CDR1 is SGDLS and CDR2 is YYNGEE. CDR3 in amino acids: CASSGHPSGAYEQYF. The CDR3 nucleotides are TGTGCCAGCAGCGGCCACCCGTCCGGGGCCTACGAGCAGTACTTC.

Concerning this clone itself: The sample carries other DNA sequences with the same CDR3. This sequence joins TRBV28 and TRBJ2-1; D possibly uses TRBD1 or TRBD2 (5 bases each). The length of the CDR3 is 13 residues. Trimming pared 4 bases from V and 4 bases from J, leaving 8 bases between. The germline V gene encodes CDR1 MDHEN and CDR2 SYDVKM. The CDR3 DNA reads TGTGCCAGCAGTTCCGGGGCGTACAATGAGCAGTTCTTC. It is translated as CASSSGAYNEQFF.

The chain combines TRBV5-4 with TRBJ2-2; D is possibly TRBD1 (6 bases). Germline lookup yields CDR1 SGHNT and CDR2 YYREEE (reference sequence). This CDR3 has 11 residues. V lost 8 bases to trimming and J lost 6 bases, with 8 bases between them. The CDR3: CASTGSGELFF. The CDR3 DNA reads TGTGCCAGTACAGGGTCCGGGGAGCTGTTTTTT.

The chain employs TRBV27 and TRBJ1-4; D remains ambiguous. Trimming removed 2 bases from V and 6 bases from J, with 7 bases in between. This CDR3 has 13 amino acids. The germline V gene has CDR1 MNHEY and CDR2 SMNVEV (reference sequence). The CDR3 region is CASSLDGDEKLFF. The CDR3 bases are TGTGCCAGCAGTTTAGACGGGGATGAAAAACTGTTTTTT.